This is a list of T cell receptor beta chains from one sample in a study of CD8+ T cells in alopecia areata. Method: immunoSEQ multiplex PCR; TCRdb's copy keeps in-frame clones and lacks some. The sample has fewer than 150,000 clones, 82% seen once. The sequenced sample was CD8+ T cells sorted from blood, obtained at week 4, from a patient treated with tofacitinib. Receptor source: a human donor with alopecia areata. Both conserved end residues are part of each CDR3. Each record gives: D gene, J gene, V gene, clone size, CDR3 DNA, CDR3 protein. A D gene is named only where the DNA matches it firmly. Where a row states a size, it is once, few, many or the class of an expanded clone; other rows omit it.

>TRBD2|TRBJ2-7|TRBV10-3|-
TGTGCCATCAGTGACCCTCCAGCGGGGGAGTACGAGCAGTACTTC
CAISDPPAGEYEQYF
>-|TRBJ2-7|TRBV7-2|once
TGTGCCAGCAGCCCCCGTTTGGGCTCCTACGAGCAGTACTTC
CASSPRLGSYEQYF
>-|TRBJ1-2|TRBV19|-
TGTGCCAGTAGCTTACAGGGCGCTAACTATGGCTACACCTTC
CASSLQGANYGYTF
>-|TRBJ2-3|TRBV30|-
TGTGCCTGGAGTGCCGGGGCGCGGGGGCTAGGAGATACGCAGTATTTT
CAWSAGARGLGDTQYF
>-|TRBJ1-5|TRBV4-1|once
TGCGCCAGCAGCCAAGTGGTGGGCAGCAAAGCTCCGCATTTT
CASSQVVGSKAPHF
>-|TRBJ2-7|TRBV5-5|-
TGTGCCAGCAGCTTATGGCCCTACGAGCAGTACTTC
CASSLWPYEQYF
>-|TRBJ2-3|TRBV5-5|-
TGTGCCAGCAGCTTGTGGGGTGATGGCACAGATACGCAGTATTTT
CASSLWGDGTDTQYF
>TRBD2|TRBJ2-1|TRBV4-1|-
TGCGCCAGCAGCCACATTCTAGGGACTAGCGGTTACAATGAGCAGTTCTTC
CASSHILGTSGYNEQFF
>-|TRBJ1-5|TRBV4-3|-
TGCGCCAGCAGCCAAGATCTATTCACCGGGACATATAATCAGCCCCAGCATTTT
CASSQDLFTGTYNQPQHF
>-|TRBJ1-1|TRBV13|-
TGTGCCAGCAGCTATTCGACCGGGAGGTTAGCTTTCTTT
CASSYSTGRLAFF
>-|TRBJ2-4|TRBV7-9|few
TGTGCCAGCAGCTCGCCCGGACTCCTTGCGAAAAACATTCAGTACTTC
CASSSPGLLAKNIQYF
>-|TRBJ2-1|TRBV5-6|-
TGTGCCAGCAGCCCCCCGGGTATCAATGAGCAGTTCTTC
CASSPPGINEQFF
>-|TRBJ2-6|TRBV7-9|-
TGTGCCAGCAGCCCCCTGGTCTCTGGGGCCAACGTCCTGACTTTC
CASSPLVSGANVLTF
>-|TRBJ2-7|TRBV29-1|-
TGCAGCGTTAGGGGGGACCACTACGAGCAGTACTTC
CSVRGDHYEQYF
>-|TRBJ2-7|TRBV6-6|-
TGTGCCAGCAGTTATTCAGACAGAGACGAGCAGTACTTC
CASSYSDRDEQYF
>TRBD2|TRBJ2-1|TRBV7-9|-
TGTGCCAGCAGTTTTCAGCGGGGGGTCTACAATGAGCAGTTCTTC
CASSFQRGVYNEQFF
>-|TRBJ2-1|TRBV30|-
TGTGCCTCCGACCCCGGGGCCTACAATGAGCAGTTCTTC
CASDPGAYNEQFF
>-|TRBJ2-1|TRBV5-4|-
TGTGCCAGCAGCCCCTGGGACAACTACAATGAGCAGTTCTTC
CASSPWDNYNEQFF
>-|TRBJ2-7|TRBV4-1|once
TGCGCCAGCAGCCCGGCGGCTAGCAACGAGCAGTACTTC
CASSPAASNEQYF
>-|TRBJ2-1|TRBV7-9|-
TGTGCCAGCAAAGGTAGCTCCTACAATGAGCAGTTCTTC
CASKGSSYNEQFF
>TRBD1|TRBJ2-7|TRBV19|few
TGTGCCAGTAGTCCCGGGACAGGGGGCTACGAGCAGTACTTC
CASSPGTGGYEQYF
>TRBD2|TRBJ2-3|TRBV11-2|once
TGTGCCAGCAGCTTACAGCGGGGTAGCACAGATACGCAGTATTTT
CASSLQRGSTDTQYF
>-|TRBJ2-3|TRBV11-1|-
TGTGCCAGCAGCTTCACGGACAGGGAGGGAGATACGCAGTATTTT
CASSFTDREGDTQYF
>-|TRBJ2-1|TRBV11-2|-
TGTGCCAGCAGCTTAGGGAATGAGCAGTTCTTC
CASSLGNEQFF
>-|TRBJ2-1|TRBV21-1|once
TGTGCCAGCAGCTTAGGGACAGGTTACAATGAGCAGTTCTTC
CASSLGTGYNEQFF
>-|TRBJ1-2|TRBV6-4|-
TGTGCCAGCAGGGAACGATCGACAGCCAACTATGGCTACACCTTC
CASRERSTANYGYTF
>-|TRBJ2-5|TRBV7-9|-
TGTGCCAGCAGCCCCTGGGGCAGCTACCAAGAGACCCAGTACTTC
CASSPWGSYQETQYF
>-|TRBJ2-7|TRBV4-1|-
TGCGCCAGCAGCCAAGAAAGCGGGACAGTTTCCTACGAGCAGTACTTC
CASSQESGTVSYEQYF
>TRBD1|TRBJ1-1|TRBV4-3|-
TGCGCCAGCAGCCAAGATTTGGGGACAGTGAACACTGAAGCTTTCTTT
CASSQDLGTVNTEAFF
>TRBD1|TRBJ2-5|TRBV7-3|-
TGTGCCAGCAGCCCGAAGGGACAGGATGGAGAGACCCAGTACTTC
CASSPKGQDGETQYF
>TRBD2|TRBJ2-1|TRBV29-1|-
TGCAGCGTTGAGGGACTAGCGGTGGACAATGAGCAGTTCTTC
CSVEGLAVDNEQFF
>TRBD2|TRBJ2-7|TRBV15|-
TGTGCCACCAGCAGATTGCCGGGGGGGAAACACGAGCAGTACTTC
CATSRLPGGKHEQYF
>-|TRBJ2-3|TRBV9|-
TGTGCCAGCAGCGTAGGAGAATCGACCACAGATACGCAGTATTTT
CASSVGESTTDTQYF
>-|TRBJ2-1|TRBV29-1|-
TGCAGCGTTGAAGGAGGGCCCTGGACAAATGAGCAGTTCTTC
CSVEGGPWTNEQFF
>-|TRBJ2-5|TRBV13|-
TGTGCCAGCAGCTCTCGGGCCGACACCCAAGAGACCCAGTACTTC
CASSSRADTQETQYF
>TRBD2|TRBJ2-5|TRBV7-2|few
TGTGCCAGCAGCCCCCTTCTGGAGCGGGGGGCCCAAGAGACCCAGTACTTC
CASSPLLERGAQETQYF
>-|TRBJ2-5|TRBV7-9|-
TGTGCCAGCAGCCCCCAGCGGGCAGAAGAGACCCAGTACTTC
CASSPQRAEETQYF
>TRBD1|TRBJ2-1|TRBV4-1|-
TGCGCCAGCAGCCAAGACCCCTGGACAGGCCACAATGAGCAGTTCTTC
CASSQDPWTGHNEQFF
>TRBD2|TRBJ2-7|TRBV7-9|-
TGTGCCAGCAGCTTAGAGGGTAGCGGGTACGAGCAGTACTTC
CASSLEGSGYEQYF
>-|TRBJ2-7|TRBV5-6|-
TGTGCCAGCAGCTTGATGGAGGGGGAGGTTGGCTACGAGCAGTACTTC
CASSLMEGEVGYEQYF
>-|TRBJ2-3|TRBV7-2|once
TGTGCCAGCAGCTTACTCGGGCGACGAAGCACAGATACGCAGTATTTT
CASSLLGRRSTDTQYF
>-|TRBJ1-3|TRBV5-1|-
TGCGCCATACAGGCTCCCTCTGGAAACACCATATATTTT
CAIQAPSGNTIYF
>-|TRBJ1-1|TRBV10-2|-
TGCGCCAGCGCGGGGGGAGGCACTGAAGCTTTCTTT
CASAGGGTEAFF
>-|TRBJ1-1|TRBV6-1|once
TGTGCCAGCACCCGAGGGGACACTGAAGCTTTCTTT
CASTRGDTEAFF
>-|TRBJ2-7|TRBV15|-
TGTGCCACCAGCAAATACCCCCCAGGGCAGGTCTCCTACGAGCAGTACTTC
CATSKYPPGQVSYEQYF
>-|TRBJ1-1|TRBV6-1|-
TGTGCCAGCGCTTTCCAGGCGAGGAACACTGAAGCTTTCTTT
CASAFQARNTEAFF
>-|TRBJ2-5|TRBV7-6|-
TGTGCCAGCAGCTTATGGAACAGGGCTGGCGAGACCCAGTACTTC
CASSLWNRAGETQYF
>TRBD2|TRBJ2-1|TRBV7-2|-
TGTGCCAGCAGCACACTGGGGGGGTTCAATGAGCAGTTCTTC
CASSTLGGFNEQFF
>TRBD1|TRBJ1-2|TRBV7-2|-
TGTGCCAGCAGCTCCCAAGAGGGAGTCAGGGGGCCTGGCTACACCTTC
CASSSQEGVRGPGYTF
>-|TRBJ2-4|TRBV30|-
TGTGCCTGGAGTGTACCCCGATCGGGCATGCAGTACTTC
CAWSVPRSGMQYF
>TRBD1|TRBJ2-7|TRBV7-2|-
TGTGCCAGCAGCCATGGACAGGGGCCATCCTACGAGCAGTACTTC
CASSHGQGPSYEQYF
>-|TRBJ2-5|TRBV4-1|few
TGCGCCAGCAGCCTCCGAGTAGCGTCAAACCAAGAGACCCAGTACTTC
CASSLRVASNQETQYF
>TRBD2|TRBJ2-1|TRBV5-1|-
TGCGCCAGCAGCTTGTCACTAGCGGGCCTCAACAATGAGCAGTTCTTC
CASSLSLAGLNNEQFF
>-|TRBJ2-7|TRBV6-6|few
TGTGCCAGCAGTCTCGCTGGGGCCGCCGTCGGGCAGTACTTC
CASSLAGAAVGQYF
>-|TRBJ2-7|TRBV18|-
TGTGCCAGCTCACCACCGCAGGTCGTAGAGCAGTACTTC
CASSPPQVVEQYF
>-|TRBJ2-5|TRBV27|-
TGTGCCAGCAGTTTGGGGGCAGGGGGGCAAGAGACCCAGTACTTC
CASSLGAGGQETQYF
>-|TRBJ1-2|TRBV27|-
TGTGCCAGCAGTTACGCCGCTTTGGCATCGGGCTACACCTTC
CASSYAALASGYTF
>TRBD2|TRBJ2-1|TRBV7-9|-
TGTGCCAGCAGCCCGAGGGGAGGGACTAGCGGGGATAGTGAGCAGTTCTTC
CASSPRGGTSGDSEQFF
>-|TRBJ2-7|TRBV2|once
TGTGCCAGCAGTGCGACAGGTCCCTACGAGCAGTACTTC
CASSATGPYEQYF
>-|TRBJ2-2|TRBV10-3|-
TGTGCCACCGCCACGCCAGGGGTCACCGGGGAGCTGTTTTTT
CATATPGVTGELFF